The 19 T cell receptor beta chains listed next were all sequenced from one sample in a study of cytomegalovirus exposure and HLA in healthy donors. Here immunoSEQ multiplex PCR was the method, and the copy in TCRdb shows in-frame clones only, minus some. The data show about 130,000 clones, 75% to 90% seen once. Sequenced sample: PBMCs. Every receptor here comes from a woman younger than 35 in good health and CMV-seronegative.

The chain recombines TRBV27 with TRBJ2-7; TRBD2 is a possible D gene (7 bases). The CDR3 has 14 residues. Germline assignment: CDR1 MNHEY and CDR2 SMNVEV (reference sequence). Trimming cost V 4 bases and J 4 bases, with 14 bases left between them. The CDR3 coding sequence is TGTGCCAGCAGTTGGGGGGGCTTCGGTTACGAGCAGTACTTC. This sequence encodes CASSWGGFGYEQYF.

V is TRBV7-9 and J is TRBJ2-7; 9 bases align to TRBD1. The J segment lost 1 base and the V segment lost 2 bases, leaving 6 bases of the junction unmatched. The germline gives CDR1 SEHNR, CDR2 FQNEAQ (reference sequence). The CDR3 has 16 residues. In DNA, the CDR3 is TGTGCCAGCAGCTTAATCTCCGGGACAGGGTCCTACGAGCAGTACTTC. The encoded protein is CASSLISGTGSYEQYF.

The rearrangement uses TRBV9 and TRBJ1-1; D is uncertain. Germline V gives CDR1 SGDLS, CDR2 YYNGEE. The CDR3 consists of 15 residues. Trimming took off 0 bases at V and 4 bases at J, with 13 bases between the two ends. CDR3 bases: TGTGCCAGCAGCGTAGTCGGTGGCGGGAGCACTGAAGCTTTCTTT. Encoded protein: CASSVVGGGSTEAFF.

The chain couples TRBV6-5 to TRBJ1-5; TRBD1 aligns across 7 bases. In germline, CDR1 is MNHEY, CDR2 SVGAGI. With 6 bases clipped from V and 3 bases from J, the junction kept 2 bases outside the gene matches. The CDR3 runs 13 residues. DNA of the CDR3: TGTGCCAGCAGACAGGGGCTCAATCAGCCCCAGCATTTT. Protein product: CASRQGLNQPQHF.

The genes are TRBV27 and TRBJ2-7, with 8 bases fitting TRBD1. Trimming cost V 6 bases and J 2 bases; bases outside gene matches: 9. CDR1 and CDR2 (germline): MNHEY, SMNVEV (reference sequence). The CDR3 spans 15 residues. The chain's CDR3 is CASRTDREGTYEQYF. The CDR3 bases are TGTGCCAGCAGGACGGACAGGGAAGGGACCTACGAGCAGTACTTC.

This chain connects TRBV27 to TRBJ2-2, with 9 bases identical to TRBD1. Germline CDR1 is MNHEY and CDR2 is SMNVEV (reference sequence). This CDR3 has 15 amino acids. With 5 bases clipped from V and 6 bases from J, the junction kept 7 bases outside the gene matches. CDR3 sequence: CASSDGTGRAGELFF. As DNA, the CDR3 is TGTGCCAGCAGTGACGGGACAGGGAGGGCCGGGGAGCTGTTTTTT.

Here the CDR3 reads CASSFDAAGTGELFF. The DNA of the CDR3 is TGTGCCAGCAGCTTCGACGCGGCGGGCACCGGGGAGCTGTTTTTT. The rearrangement uses TRBV2 and TRBJ2-2, with TRBD2 as a possible D gene (5 bases). Germline values: CDR1 SNHLY, CDR2 FYNNEI. The CDR3 has 15 residues. Trimming left V 6 bases short and J 4 bases short, with 15 bases between. Looking up the rest from reference TRBV2 and TRBJ2-2 gives the full variable domain: EPEVTQTPSHQVTQMGQEVILRCVPISNHLYFYWYRQILGQKVEFLVSFYNNEISEKSEIFDDQFSVERPDGSNFTLKIRSTKLEDSAMYFCASSFDAAGTGELFFGEGSRLTVL.

CDR3 sequence: CASSLAWGRGNQPQHF. The CDR3 bases are TGTGCCAGCAGCTTAGCGTGGGGGCGGGGCAATCAGCCCCAGCATTTT. The chain combines TRBV7-2 with TRBJ1-5; D is possibly TRBD1 (6 bases). Germline V gives CDR1 SGHTA, CDR2 FQGNSA. This CDR3 is built from 16 residues. V was cut by 0 bases and J by 2 bases, with 11 bases left in between.

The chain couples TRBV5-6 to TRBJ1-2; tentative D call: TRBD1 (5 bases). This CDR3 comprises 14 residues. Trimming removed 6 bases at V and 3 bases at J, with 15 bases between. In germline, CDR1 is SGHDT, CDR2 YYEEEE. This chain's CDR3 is CASTARWGYYGYTF. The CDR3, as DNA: TGTGCCAGCACCGCGCGCTGGGGCTACTATGGCTACACCTTC. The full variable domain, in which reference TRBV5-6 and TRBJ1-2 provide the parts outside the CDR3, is DAGVTQSPTHLIKTRGQQVTLRCSPKSGHDTVSWYQQALGQGPQFIFQYYEEEERQRGNFPDRFSGHQFPNYSSELNVNALLLGDSALYLCASTARWGYYGYTFGSGTRLTVV.

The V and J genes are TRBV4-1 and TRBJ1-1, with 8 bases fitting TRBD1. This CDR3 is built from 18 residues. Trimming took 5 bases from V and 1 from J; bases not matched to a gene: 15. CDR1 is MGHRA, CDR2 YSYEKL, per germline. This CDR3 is CASSSDPGQARENTEAFF. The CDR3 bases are TGCGCCAGCAGCTCCGACCCGGGACAGGCCAGAGAGAACACTGAAGCTTTCTTT.

CDR3 loop: CASSLGRDRLVVGANVLTF. CDR3 DNA: TGCGCCAGCAGCTTGGGGCGGGACCGGCTGGTTGTAGGGGCCAACGTCCTGACTTTC. This chain joins TRBV5-1 and TRBJ2-6, with a weak D call TRBD2 (6 bases). Per germline, CDR1 SGHRS and CDR2 YFSETQ. The length of the CDR3 is 19 residues. Trimming removed 0 bases at V and 4 bases at J, with 20 bases between.

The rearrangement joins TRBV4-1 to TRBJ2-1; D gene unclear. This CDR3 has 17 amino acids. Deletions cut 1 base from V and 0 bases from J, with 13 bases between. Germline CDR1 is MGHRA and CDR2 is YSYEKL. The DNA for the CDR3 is TGCGCCAGCAGCCAAGGACCCCTGAGGCGCTCCTACAATGAGCAGTTCTTC. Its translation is CASSQGPLRRSYNEQFF.

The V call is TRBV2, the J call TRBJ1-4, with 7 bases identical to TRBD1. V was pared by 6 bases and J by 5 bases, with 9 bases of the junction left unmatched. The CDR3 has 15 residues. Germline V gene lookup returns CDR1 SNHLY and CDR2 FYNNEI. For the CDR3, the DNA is TGTGCCAGCAGGATGGACAGGCTGCCGAATGAAAAACTGTTTTTT. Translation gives CASRMDRLPNEKLFF.

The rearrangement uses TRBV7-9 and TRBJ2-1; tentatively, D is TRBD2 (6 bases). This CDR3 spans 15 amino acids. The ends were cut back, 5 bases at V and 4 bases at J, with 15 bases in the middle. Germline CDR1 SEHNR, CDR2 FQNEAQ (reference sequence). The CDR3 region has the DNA TGTGCCAGCAGCACTAGCCGAGCCCCTTACAATGAGCAGTTCTTC. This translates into CASSTSRAPYNEQFF.

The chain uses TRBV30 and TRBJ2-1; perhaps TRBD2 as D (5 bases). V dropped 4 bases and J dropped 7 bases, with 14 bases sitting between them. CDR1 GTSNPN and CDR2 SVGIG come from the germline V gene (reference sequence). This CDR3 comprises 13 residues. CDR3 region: CAWTPGVGNEQFF. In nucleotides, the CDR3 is TGTGCCTGGACCCCCGGGGTAGGAAATGAGCAGTTCTTC.

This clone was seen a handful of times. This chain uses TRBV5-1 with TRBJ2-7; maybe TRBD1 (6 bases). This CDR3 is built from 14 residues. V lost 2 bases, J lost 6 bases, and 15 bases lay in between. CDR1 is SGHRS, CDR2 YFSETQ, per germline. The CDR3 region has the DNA TGCGCCAGCAGCTTTCAAGGGGGAAACAGCGAGCAGTACTTC. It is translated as CASSFQGGNSEQYF.

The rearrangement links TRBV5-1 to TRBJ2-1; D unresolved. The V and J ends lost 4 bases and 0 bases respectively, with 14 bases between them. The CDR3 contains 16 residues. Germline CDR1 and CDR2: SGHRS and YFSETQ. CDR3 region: CASSPRGILSYNEQFF. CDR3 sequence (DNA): TGCGCCAGCAGCCCGCGAGGCATCCTCTCCTACAATGAGCAGTTCTTC.

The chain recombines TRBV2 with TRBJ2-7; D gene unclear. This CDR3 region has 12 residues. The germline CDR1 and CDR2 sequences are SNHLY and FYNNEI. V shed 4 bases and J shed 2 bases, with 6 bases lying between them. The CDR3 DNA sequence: TGTGCCAGCAGTGGCGAGACCTACGAGCAGTACTTC. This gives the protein CASSGETYEQYF.

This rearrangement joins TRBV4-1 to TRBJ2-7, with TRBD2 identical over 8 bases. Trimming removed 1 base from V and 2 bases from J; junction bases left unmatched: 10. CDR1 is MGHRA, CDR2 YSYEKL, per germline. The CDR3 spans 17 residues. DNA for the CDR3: TGCGCCAGCAGCCAAGGGAAACTAGCGGTTGGGACCTACGAGCAGTACTTC. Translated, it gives CASSQGKLAVGTYEQYF.